Detailed here is one T cell receptor (beta chain). The antigen remains undetermined. Germline CDR1 LNHDA, CDR2 SQIVND (reference sequence). The ends lost 6 bases at V and 5 bases at J; junction bases unmatched: 9. The CDR3 is 15 amino acids. This entry is derived from a study of T cells in Graves' hyperthyroidism and ophthalmopathy. Study summary: At initial diagnosis, before any treatment had begun, peripheral blood was obtained.

The TCR beta CDR3 regions underwent amplification using RNA transcripts as the source. In the first-round RT-PCR of the TCR CDR3, the HTBI primer set was used. TCRdb re-analysed the multiplex PCR reads in MiXCR, keeping a single row per CDR3 protein. The table lists roughly 240,000 distinct CDR3 sequences, over 15% of them singletons. Disease lasting under 3 months, a NOSPECS grade of at least 4, and a Clinical Activity Score of at least 3 were features of the ophthalmopathy patients. Overall study results and limits: Most clonotypes expanded in the thyroid (above 0.001) were also present in blood.

This clonotype originated in a woman aged 18 to 35 with Graves' ophthalmopathy. The chain has TRBV19 and TRBJ1-5, with TRBD1 identical over 8 bases. The sequenced sample was blood. The CDR3 loop is CASRIQGAAYQPQHF. In DNA form, the CDR3 reads TGTGCCAGTAGGATCCAGGGGGCCGCATATCAGCCCCAGCATTTT.